This T cell receptor beta chain appears in the sequencing data of a study of OX40 agonist ivuxolimab in advanced cancers. Overall study context: Past anti-PD-1, anti-PD-L1 or anti-CTLA-4 therapy was accepted, and 40% had received some.

Germline lookup yields CDR1 MNHEY and CDR2 SVGAGI. The V end was cut by 2 bases, the J end by 6 bases, with 17 bases between. The CDR3 consists of 15 residues. Generated by immunoSEQ multiplex PCR, the TCRdb table keeps only in-frame clones and is missing some. The repertoire holds 87,000 or so clones, with approximately 86% as singletons. The source is an adult with an advanced solid tumor such as melanoma, head and neck, liver or kidney cancer. The V gene is TRBV6-5, the J gene TRBJ2-7, with D uncertain. The sample was CD4+ or CD8+ T cells sorted from blood, taken in a trial of the OX40 agonist ivuxolimab. The CDR3 sequence is CASSYDRVAAPEQYF. CDR3 coding DNA: TGTGCCAGCAGTTACGATAGGGTAGCAGCCCCCGAGCAGTACTTC.